This T cell receptor (beta chain) was identified in a study of blood T cells in healthy people across ages. Study-wide points: TCR beta diversity was tightly associated with the proportion of naive T cells. Measured against age, TCR beta diversity per million T cells decreased in a roughly linear manner.

In this sample, this clonotype turned up many times. The antigen remains undetermined. A J-beta primer mix and a sample-barcoded 5' primer were used in a second PCR of roughly 6 to 11 cycles. Each TCR beta cDNA got a 12-nucleotide random molecular identifier. TCRdb independently ran MiXCR on the 5' RACE reads; one entry per CDR3 protein. The repertoire holds 1.2 million to 1.5 million distinct CDR3 sequences, with around 39% as singletons. Deletions cut 3 bases from V and 2 bases from J, with 8 bases between. Germline-derived CDR1 and CDR2 are MNHNS and SASEGT. The CDR3 runs 13 residues. Each donor supplied approximately 10 milliliters of peripheral blood.

The receptor was derived from a woman aged 18-35 years in good health. The rearrangement links TRBV6-1 to TRBJ2-7; D may correspond to TRBD1 or TRBD2 (5 bases each). The sample was blood. In nucleotides, the CDR3 is TGTGCCAGCAGTGAGGGACGGACCTACGAGCAGTACTTC. Translation gives CASSEGRTYEQYF.